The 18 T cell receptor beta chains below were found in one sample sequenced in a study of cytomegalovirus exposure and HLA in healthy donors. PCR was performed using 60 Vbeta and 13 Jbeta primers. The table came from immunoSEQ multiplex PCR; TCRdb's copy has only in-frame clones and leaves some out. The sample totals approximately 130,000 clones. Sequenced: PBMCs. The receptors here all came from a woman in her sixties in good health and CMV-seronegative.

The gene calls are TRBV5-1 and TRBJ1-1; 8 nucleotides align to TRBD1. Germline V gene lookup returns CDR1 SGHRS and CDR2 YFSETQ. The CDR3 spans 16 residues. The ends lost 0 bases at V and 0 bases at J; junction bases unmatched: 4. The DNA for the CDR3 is TGCGCCAGCAGCTTGGTGGGACAGGTCTTGAACACTGAAGCTTTCTTT. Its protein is CASSLVGQVLNTEAFF.

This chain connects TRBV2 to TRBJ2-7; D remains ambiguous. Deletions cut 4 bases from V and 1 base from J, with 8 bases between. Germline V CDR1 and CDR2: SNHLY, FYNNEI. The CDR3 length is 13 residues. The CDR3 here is CASSGHFSYEQYF. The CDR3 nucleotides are TGTGCCAGCAGTGGACACTTTTCCTACGAGCAGTACTTC.

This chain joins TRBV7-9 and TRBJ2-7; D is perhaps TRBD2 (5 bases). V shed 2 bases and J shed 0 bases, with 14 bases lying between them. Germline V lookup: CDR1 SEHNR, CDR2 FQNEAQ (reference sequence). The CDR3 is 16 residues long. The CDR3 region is CASSLTTSSPSYEQYF. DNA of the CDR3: TGTGCCAGCAGCTTAACAACTAGTTCACCCTCCTACGAGCAGTACTTC. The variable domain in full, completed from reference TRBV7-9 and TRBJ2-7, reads DTGVSQNPRHKITKRGQNVTFRCDPISEHNRLYWYRQTLGQGPEFLTYFQNEAQLEKSRLLSDRFSAERPKGSFSTLEIQRTEQGDSAMYLCASSLTTSSPSYEQYFGPGTRLTVT.

The CDR3 bases are TGTGCCAGCAGGGGAGGATCGGCTAACTATGGCTACACCTTC. Translated, it gives CASRGGSANYGYTF. The chain employs TRBV6-1 and TRBJ1-2, with D uncertain. The CDR3 is 14 amino acids. V lost 6 bases, J lost 0 bases, and 11 bases lay in between. Germline CDR1 reads MNHNS; CDR2 reads SASEGT.

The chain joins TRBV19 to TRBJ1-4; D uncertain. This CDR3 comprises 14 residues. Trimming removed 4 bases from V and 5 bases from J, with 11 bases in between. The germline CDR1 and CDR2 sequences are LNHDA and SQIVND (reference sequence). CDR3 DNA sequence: TGTGCCAGTAGTAACCCAGGCCTGAATGAAAAACTGTTTTTT. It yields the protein CASSNPGLNEKLFF.

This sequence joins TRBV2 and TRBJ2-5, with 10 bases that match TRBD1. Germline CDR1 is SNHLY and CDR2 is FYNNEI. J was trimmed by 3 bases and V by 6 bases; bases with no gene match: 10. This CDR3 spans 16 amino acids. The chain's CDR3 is CASRKKRTGGEETQYF. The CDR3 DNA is TGTGCCAGCAGGAAAAAGAGGACAGGGGGGGAAGAGACCCAGTACTTC. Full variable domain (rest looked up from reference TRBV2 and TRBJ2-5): EPEVTQTPSHQVTQMGQEVILRCVPISNHLYFYWYRQILGQKVEFLVSFYNNEISEKSEIFDDQFSVERPDGSNFTLKIRSTKLEDSAMYFCASRKKRTGGEETQYFGPGTRLLVL.

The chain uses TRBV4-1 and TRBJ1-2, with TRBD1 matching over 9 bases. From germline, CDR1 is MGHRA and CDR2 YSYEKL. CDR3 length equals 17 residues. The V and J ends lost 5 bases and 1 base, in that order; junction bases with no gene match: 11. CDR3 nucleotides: TGCGCCAGCAGCTATACGGGACAGGGTGGTTTTAACTATGGCTACACCTTC. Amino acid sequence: CASSYTGQGGFNYGYTF.

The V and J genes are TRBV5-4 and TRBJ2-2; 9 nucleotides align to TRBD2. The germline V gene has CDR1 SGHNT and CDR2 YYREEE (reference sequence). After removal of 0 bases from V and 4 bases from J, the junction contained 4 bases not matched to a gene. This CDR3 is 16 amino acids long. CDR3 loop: CASSLGSGRSTGELFF. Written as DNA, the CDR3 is TGTGCCAGCAGCTTGGGGAGCGGGAGGAGCACCGGGGAGCTGTTTTTT.

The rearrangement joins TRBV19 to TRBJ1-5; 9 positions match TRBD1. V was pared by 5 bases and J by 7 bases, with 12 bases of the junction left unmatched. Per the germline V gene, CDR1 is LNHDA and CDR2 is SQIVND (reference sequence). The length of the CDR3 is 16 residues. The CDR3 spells CASSAPGTGWKQPQHF. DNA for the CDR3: TGTGCCAGTAGTGCCCCCGGGACAGGGTGGAAACAGCCCCAGCATTTT.

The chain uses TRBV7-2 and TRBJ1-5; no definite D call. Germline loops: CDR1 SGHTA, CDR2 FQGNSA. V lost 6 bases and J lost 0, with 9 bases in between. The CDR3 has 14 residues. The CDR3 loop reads CASRLGVSNQPQHF. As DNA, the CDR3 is TGTGCCAGCAGGTTGGGAGTTAGCAATCAGCCCCAGCATTTT.

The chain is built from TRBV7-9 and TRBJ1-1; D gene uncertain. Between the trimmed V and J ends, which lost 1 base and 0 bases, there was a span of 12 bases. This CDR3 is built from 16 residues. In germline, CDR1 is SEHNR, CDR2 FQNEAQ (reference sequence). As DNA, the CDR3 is TGTGCCAGCAGCTTAGTGGGTCAGGCTGTGAACACTGAAGCTTTCTTT. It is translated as CASSLVGQAVNTEAFF.

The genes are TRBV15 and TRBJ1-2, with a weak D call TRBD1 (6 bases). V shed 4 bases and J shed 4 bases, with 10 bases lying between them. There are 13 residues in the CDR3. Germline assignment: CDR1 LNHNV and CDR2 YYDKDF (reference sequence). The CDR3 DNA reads TGTGCCACCAGCATAGGGGGTGGCTATGGCTACACCTTC. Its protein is CATSIGGGYGYTF.

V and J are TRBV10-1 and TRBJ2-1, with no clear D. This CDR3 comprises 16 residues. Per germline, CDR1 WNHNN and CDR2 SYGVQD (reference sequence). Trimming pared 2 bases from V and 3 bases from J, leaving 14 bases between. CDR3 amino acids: CASSERLVASYNEQFF. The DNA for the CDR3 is TGCGCCAGCAGTGAGCGATTAGTAGCAAGCTACAATGAGCAGTTCTTC.

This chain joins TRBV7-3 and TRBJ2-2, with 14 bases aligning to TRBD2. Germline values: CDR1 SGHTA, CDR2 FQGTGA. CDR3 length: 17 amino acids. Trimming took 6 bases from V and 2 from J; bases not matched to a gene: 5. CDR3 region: CASSPTSGGANTGELFF. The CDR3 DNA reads TGTGCCAGCAGTCCGACTAGCGGGGGGGCCAACACCGGGGAGCTGTTTTTT.

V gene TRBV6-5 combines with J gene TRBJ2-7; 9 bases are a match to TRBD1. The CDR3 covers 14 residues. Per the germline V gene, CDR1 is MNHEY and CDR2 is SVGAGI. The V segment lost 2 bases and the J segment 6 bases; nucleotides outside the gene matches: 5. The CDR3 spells CASSYGHRGREQYF. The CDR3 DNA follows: TGTGCCAGCAGTTACGGTCACAGGGGGCGCGAGCAGTACTTC.

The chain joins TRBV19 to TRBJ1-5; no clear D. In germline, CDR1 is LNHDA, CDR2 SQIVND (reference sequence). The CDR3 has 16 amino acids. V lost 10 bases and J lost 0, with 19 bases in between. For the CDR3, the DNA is TGTGCCACCCTTCGGTGGGCAGACAATAGCAATCAGCCCCAGCATTTT. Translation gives CATLRWADNSNQPQHF.

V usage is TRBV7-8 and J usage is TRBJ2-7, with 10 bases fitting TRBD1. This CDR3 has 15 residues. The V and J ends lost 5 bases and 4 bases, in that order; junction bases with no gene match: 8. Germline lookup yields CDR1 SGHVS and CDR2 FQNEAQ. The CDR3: CASSQSGTGAYEQYF. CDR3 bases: TGTGCCAGCAGCCAATCCGGGACAGGGGCTTACGAGCAGTACTTC.

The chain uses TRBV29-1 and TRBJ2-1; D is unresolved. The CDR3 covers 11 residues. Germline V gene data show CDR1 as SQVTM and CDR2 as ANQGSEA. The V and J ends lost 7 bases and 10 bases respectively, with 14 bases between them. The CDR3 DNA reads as TGCAGCGCACAGAAACATGACGAGCAGTTCTTC. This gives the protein CSAQKHDEQFF.